This paragraph reports one TCR beta chain. Its specificity is unknown. This entry belongs to a study of graft-versus-host responses after intestinal transplantation. For the study at large: Grafts that recipients had were multivisceral, liver-intestinal, or isolated intestinal transplants. Recipients were all induced with anti-thymocyte globulin, then given tacrolimus and steroids for 2 to 3 years.

The assay was immunoSEQ multiplex PCR, and TCRdb's table has in-frame clones only and misses some. Of tens of thousands of clones listed, roughly 90% are singletons. Study-level findings and limits: Researchers found peak circulating GvH clone levels linked to early post-transplant HvG declines. Ileal or blood samples showed some GvH clones first, and such clones were also found in recipient marrow.

The material was unstimulated CD4+ T cells sorted from spleen or lymph node cells, obtained before transplant. The receptor was derived from a human donor who was the organ donor for an intestinal transplant.

The CDR3 here is CASSASSRVGIETQYF. CDR3 bases: TGTGCCAGCAGCGCCTCATCGAGGGTAGGGATAGAGACCCAGTACTTC. The V gene is TRBV9, the J gene TRBJ2-5; TRBD2 might be the D (5 bases). The V gene lost 3 bases and the J gene lost 4 bases, with 19 bases spanning the gap. CDR1 and CDR2 from the germline V gene are SGDLS and YYNGEE. This CDR3 has 16 amino acids.